This is a list of T cell receptor beta chains from one sample in a study of T cell responses to AZD1222 COVID-19 vaccine. Produced via immunoSEQ multiplex PCR; TCRdb's table is partial and in-frame only. The table includes approximately 260,000 clones, over 90% detected once. Sequencing was performed on peripheral blood, taken on day 0 of AZD1222 vaccination. The origin of the receptors is an adult in good health. Both conserved end residues are part of each CDR3. A D gene is named only where the DNA matches it firmly. Not all rows give a size; the values are once, few, many and, for expanded clones, a class.

TRBJ2-1 TRBV6-2/TRBV6-3 NA NA TGTGCCAGCAGTTACCCTGAAGTACTAGATCGCAATGAGCAGTTCTTC CASSYPEVLDRNEQFF
TRBJ2-1 TRBV6-5 NA NA TGTGCCAGCAGTTACTCGTACAGGGACTACAATGAGCAGTTCTTC CASSYSYRDYNEQFF
TRBJ1-6 TRBV5-1 NA NA TGCGCTTCCAGAGCAGGTAGCAATTCACCCCTCCACTTT CASRAGSNSPLHF
TRBJ2-3 TRBV25-1 NA NA TGTGCCAGCAGTGAAAAGTCCGGACAAATCACAGATACGCAGTATTTT CASSEKSGQITDTQYF
TRBJ2-7 TRBV28 NA NA TGTGCCAGCAGTTTAGACCGGAAGGCCGAGCAGTACTTC CASSLDRKAEQYF
TRBJ1-5 TRBV28 NA NA TGTGCCACCTTGTGGGGGGGCGGCAATCAGCCCCAGCATTTT CATLWGGGNQPQHF
TRBJ2-7 TRBV28 NA NA TGTGCCAGCAGTTTATCACGGCGCGAGCAGTACTTC CASSLSRREQYF
TRBJ1-2 TRBV24-1 NA NA TGTGCCACCAGTGATCATAGGGAAGGGAGCGGCTACACCTTC CATSDHREGSGYTF
TRBJ1-4 TRBV6-5 TRBD1 NA TGTGCCAGCAGTTACTCGACAGGGTCGGGAGAAAAACTGTTTTTT CASSYSTGSGEKLFF
TRBJ2-1 TRBV27 TRBD2 NA TGTGCCAGCAGCTCGTCTAGCGGGGGGGCCTATGAGCAGTTCTTC CASSSSSGGAYEQFF
TRBJ1-5 TRBV6-5 NA NA TGTGCCAGCCGACTCGGGGGCAATAGCAATCAGCCCCAGCATTTT CASRLGGNSNQPQHF
TRBJ1-2 TRBV7-2 NA NA TGTGCCAGCAGCCCTGGGACAACAAACTATGGCTACACCTTC CASSPGTTNYGYTF
TRBJ1-4 TRBV10-2 TRBD1 NA TGCGCCAGCAGTGAGATTAGTTCGGACAGGGGGCGTGAAAAACTGTTTTTT CASSEISSDRGREKLFF
TRBJ2-7 TRBV27 TRBD2 NA TGTGCCAGCAGTTCTCTCACTAGCGGGCGGCGGTACTTC CASSSLTSGRRYF
TRBJ1-5 TRBV6-1 NA NA TGTGCCAGCAGTGAAGCCATCAGGAGCAATCAGCCCCAGCATTTT CASSEAIRSNQPQHF
TRBJ2-1 TRBV11-2 TRBD2 NA TGTGCCAGCAGCCTAGCGGGGGATTACAATGAGCAGTTCTTC CASSLAGDYNEQFF
TRBJ2-6 TRBV28 NA NA TGTGCCAGCAGTGAGGTCAGGGCTCTCTCTGGGGCCAACGTCCTGACTTTC CASSEVRALSGANVLTF
TRBJ1-2 TRBV3-1/TRBV3-2 NA once TGTGCCAGCAGCCAAGGAGGCGGTGGCTATGGCTACACCTTC CASSQGGGGYGYTF
TRBJ2-6 TRBV24-1 TRBD2 NA TGTGCCACCGGGGAGGGTCCCTCTGGGGCCAACGTCCTGACTTTC CATGEGPSGANVLTF